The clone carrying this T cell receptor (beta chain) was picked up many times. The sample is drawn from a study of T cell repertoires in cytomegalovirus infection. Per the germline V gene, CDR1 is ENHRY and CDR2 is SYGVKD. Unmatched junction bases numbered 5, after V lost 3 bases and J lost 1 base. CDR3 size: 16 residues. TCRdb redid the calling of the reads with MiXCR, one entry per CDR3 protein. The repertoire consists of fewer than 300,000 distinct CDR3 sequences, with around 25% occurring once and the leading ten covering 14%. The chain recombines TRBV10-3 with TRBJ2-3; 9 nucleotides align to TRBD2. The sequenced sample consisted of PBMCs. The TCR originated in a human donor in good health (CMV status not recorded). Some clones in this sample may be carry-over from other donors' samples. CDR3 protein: CAISDHRLAGTDTQYF. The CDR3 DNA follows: TGTGCCATCAGTGATCACCGACTAGCGGGCACAGATACGCAGTATTTT.